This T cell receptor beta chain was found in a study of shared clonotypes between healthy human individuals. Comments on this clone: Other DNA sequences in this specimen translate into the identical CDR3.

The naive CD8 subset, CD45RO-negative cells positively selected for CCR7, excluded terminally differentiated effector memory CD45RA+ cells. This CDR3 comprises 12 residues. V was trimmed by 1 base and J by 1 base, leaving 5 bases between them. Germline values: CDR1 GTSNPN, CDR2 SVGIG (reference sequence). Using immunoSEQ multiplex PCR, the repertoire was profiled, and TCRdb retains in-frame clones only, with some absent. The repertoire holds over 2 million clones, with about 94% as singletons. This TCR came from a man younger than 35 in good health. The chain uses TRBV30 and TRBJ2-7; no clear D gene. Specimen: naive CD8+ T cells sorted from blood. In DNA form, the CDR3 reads TGTGCCTGGAGTGGTGTATCCTACGAGCAGTACTTC. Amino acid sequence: CAWSGVSYEQYF.